This T cell receptor (beta chain) was recorded in a study of T cell repertoires in cytomegalovirus infection. Study details: In public TCR beta signatures, there were indications of both CMV infection and matching HLA type.

The V gene lost 1 base and the J gene lost 0 bases, with 6 bases spanning the gap. Germline values: CDR1 SEHNR, CDR2 FQNEAQ (reference sequence). This CDR3 contains 14 residues. TCRdb analysed the reads with MiXCR anew, one entry per CDR3 protein. Among approximately 190,000 distinct CDR3 sequences listed, approximately 9.7% were seen once. Findings and caveats of the study: CMV-specific TCR beta clonotypes restricted by HLA-C dominated the ex vivo response. Carriers of CMV plus the relevant HLA were identified by cumulative public TCR beta family frequency.

This clonotype has a handful of counts. What it binds is not known. The clonotype comes from a human donor in good health (CMV status not recorded). Some clones in this sample may be carry-over from other donors' samples. The J gene is TRBJ2-5, the V gene TRBV7-9; no definite D call. Sequencing was performed on PBMCs. CDR3 nucleotides: TGTGCCAGCAGCTTAGACACGTACCAAGAGACCCAGTACTTC. Translation gives CASSLDTYQETQYF.